This T cell receptor (beta chain) was sequenced for a study of tumor-infiltrating lymphocytes in primary liver carcinoma. It was from approximately 20-30 mg of unsorted bulk tissue that RNA and DNA were co-extracted. Germline V gene lookup returns CDR1 MGHRA and CDR2 YSYEKL. The V segment lost 4 bases and the J segment 1 base; nucleotides outside the gene matches: 10. The CDR3 has 17 amino acids. TCR beta cDNA was reverse-transcribed from 500 to 550 ng of total RNA. The reaction used a constant-region primer and ProtoScript II reverse transcriptase. TCR beta libraries came from three nested multiplex PCR rounds using slightly modified ARM-PCR. For 10 cycles apiece, the opening two PCR rounds ran with TRBV1-TRBV30 forward primers and a C-beta reverse primer. MiXCR was run by TCRdb on the multiplex PCR reads, yielding one entry per CDR3 protein. The table has roughly 57,000 distinct CDR3 sequences, about two thirds seen once.

The sequence was collected from a man between 40 and 49 years old with primary liver carcinoma and hepatitis B virus infection. V gene TRBV4-1 combines with J gene TRBJ2-1; TRBD2 matches at 7 bases. Input material: liver tumor tissue from sampling region 2. Subset noted: tumor region T2, inferior pole. CDR3 amino acids: CASSPRAGVISYNEQFF. The DNA for the CDR3 is TGCGCCAGCAGCCCGAGGGCGGGAGTGATTTCCTACAATGAGCAGTTCTTC.